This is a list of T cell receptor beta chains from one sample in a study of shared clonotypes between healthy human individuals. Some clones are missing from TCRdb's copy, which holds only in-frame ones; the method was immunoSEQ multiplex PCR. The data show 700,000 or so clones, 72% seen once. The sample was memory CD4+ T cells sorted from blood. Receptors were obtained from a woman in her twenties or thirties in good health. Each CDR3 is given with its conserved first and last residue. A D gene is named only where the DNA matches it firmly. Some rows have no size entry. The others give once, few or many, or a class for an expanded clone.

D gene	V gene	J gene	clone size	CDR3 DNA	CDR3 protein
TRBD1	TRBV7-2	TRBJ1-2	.	TGTGCCAGCAGCCTGCAAAGGGACAGTTTTGATGGCTACACCTTC	CASSLQRDSFDGYTF
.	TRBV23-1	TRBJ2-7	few	TGCGCCAGCAGGATCCGGGGATTTACGTCCTACGAGCAGTACTTC	CASRIRGFTSYEQYF
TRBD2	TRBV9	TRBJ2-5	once	TGTGCCAGCAGCGTAGCACTAGCGGAAGAGACCCAGTACTTC	CASSVALAEETQYF
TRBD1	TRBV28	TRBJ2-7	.	TGTGCCAGCAGGGGCCCGGGACAGGGGCGCGAGCAGTACTTC	CASRGPGQGREQYF
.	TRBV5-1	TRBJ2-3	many	TGCGCCAGCAGCTTTGGCCAGACGGATACGCAGTATTTT	CASSFGQTDTQYF
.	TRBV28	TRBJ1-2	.	TGTGCCAGCAGTTTATCGTCCAGGTCCTATGGCTACACCTTC	CASSLSSRSYGYTF
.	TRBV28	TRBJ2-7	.	TGTGCCAGCAGTTTCCTGGCCAGGGGCTACGAGCAGTACTTC	CASSFLARGYEQYF
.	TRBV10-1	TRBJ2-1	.	TGCGCCAGCAGCAGGGGGGGAAACAATGAGCAGTTCTTC	CASSRGGNNEQFF
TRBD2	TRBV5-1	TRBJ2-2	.	TGCGCCAGCAGCTTCGCTAGCGGGAGTAGAAACACCGGGGAGCTGTTTTTT	CASSFASGSRNTGELFF
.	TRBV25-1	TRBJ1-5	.	TGTGCCAGCCAAGGGAAAACCACGGAACCCCAGCATTTT	CASQGKTTEPQHF
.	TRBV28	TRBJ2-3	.	TGTGCCAGCAGGCCAATCACAGATACGCAGTATTTT	CASRPITDTQYF
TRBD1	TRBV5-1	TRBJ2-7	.	TGCGCCAGCAGCCCCGGGGGACAGGGGAGGACCTACGAGCAGTACTTC	CASSPGGQGRTYEQYF
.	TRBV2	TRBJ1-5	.	TGTGCCAGCAGTGAAGACAGTCATAGCAATCAGCCCCAGCATTTT	CASSEDSHSNQPQHF
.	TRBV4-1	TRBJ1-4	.	TGCGCCAGCAGCCAACCCTGGGGGGGGGCGGAAAAACTGTTTTTT	CASSQPWGGAEKLFF
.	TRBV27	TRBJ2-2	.	TGTGCCAGCAGTTTTCGGGGGGACACGAACACCGGGGAGCTGTTTTTT	CASSFRGDTNTGELFF
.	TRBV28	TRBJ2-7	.	TGTGCCAGCAGTCCAACGGCGGGGGCGTTTCGGCAGTACTTC	CASSPTAGAFRQYF
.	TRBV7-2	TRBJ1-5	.	TGTGCCAGCAGCTTAGTTGGGGGGCAGCCCCAGCATTTT	CASSLVGGQPQHF
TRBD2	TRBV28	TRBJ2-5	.	TGTGCCAGCAGTCCTCTGACAGCGGGAGGGTTAGAGACCCAGTACTTC	CASSPLTAGGLETQYF
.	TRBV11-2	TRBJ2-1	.	TGTGCCAGCAGCTTATCTCCCGCCGGCTACAATGAGCAGTTCTTC	CASSLSPAGYNEQFF
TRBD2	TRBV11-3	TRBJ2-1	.	TGTGCCAGCAGCTCCTCTGGACTAGGGAAGGGCGGGCTTGAGCAGTTCTTC	CASSSSGLGKGGLEQFF
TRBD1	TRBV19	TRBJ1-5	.	TGTGCCAGTAGTTTACTGGACAGGGACCATCAGCCCCAGCATTTT	CASSLLDRDHQPQHF
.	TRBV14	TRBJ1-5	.	TGTGCCAGCAGCCAAGATAACCCGTGGCCCCAGCATTTT	CASSQDNPWPQHF
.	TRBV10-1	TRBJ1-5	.	TGCGCCAGCAGTGAGTTTCGGGCAGCCAAAGGCAATCAGCCCCAGCATTTT	CASSEFRAAKGNQPQHF
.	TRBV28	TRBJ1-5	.	TGTGCCAGCAGCTCCGCGGGGGGAAGCAATCAGCCCCAGCATTTT	CASSSAGGSNQPQHF
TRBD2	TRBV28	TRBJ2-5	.	TGTGCCAGCAGTTTTTTAGCGGGAGCTGGAAAGACCCAGTACTTC	CASSFLAGAGKTQYF
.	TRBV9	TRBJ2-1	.	TGTGCCAGCAGCGCGGAAGGGCCCTACAATGAGCAGTTCTTC	CASSAEGPYNEQFF
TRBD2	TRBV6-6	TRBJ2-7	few	TGTGCCAGCAGTTCCCAACTAGCGGGAGAATCCTACGAGCAGTACTTC	CASSSQLAGESYEQYF
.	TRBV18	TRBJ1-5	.	TGTGCCAGCTCAAGTGCGGGACCCGTGAGGCCCCAGCATTTT	CASSSAGPVRPQHF
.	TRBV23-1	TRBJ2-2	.	TGCGCCAGCAGTCAATCACGCGCAGGGGGGTTCGGGGAGCTGTTTTTT	CASSQSRAGGFGELFF
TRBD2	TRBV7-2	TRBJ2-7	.	TGTGCCAGCAGCTCGGGACTAGCGGGCTCCTACGAGCAGTACTTC	CASSSGLAGSYEQYF
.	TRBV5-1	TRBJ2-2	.	TGCGCCAGCAGCTCCAGGACCCTCGAGACGAACACCGGGGAGCTGTTTTTT	CASSSRTLETNTGELFF